These T cell receptor beta chains were read from a single sample in a study of low-dose radiotherapy and immunotherapy resistance in tumors. TCRdb re-analysed the reads in MiXCR, keeping a single row per CDR3 protein. The sample consists of about 58,000 distinct CDR3 sequences, about 23% of them appearing once. The specimen comprised PBMCs, sampled after low-dose radiotherapy plus immunotherapy. The origin of the receptors is a male donor with prostate cancer. Each CDR3 is given with its conserved first and last residue. A D gene is named only where the DNA matches it firmly. Clone size is stated in some rows and not others, as once, few, many or a class when expanded.

cdr3_nt	cdr3_aa	d_call	v_call	j_call	clone_size
TGTGCCAGCAGCCACGAAGAGACCCAGTACTTC	CASSHEETQYF	.	TRBV7-3	TRBJ2-5	many
TGCAGCGGCATGGGTGGGTCGGGTTCAGTCATGGGATACAATGAGCAGTTCTTC	CSGMGGSGSVMGYNEQFF	.	TRBV29-1	TRBJ2-1	many
TGTGCCAGCAGAAGAAGGGGACTTACTGAAAAACTGTTTTTT	CASRRRGLTEKLFF	.	TRBV27	TRBJ1-4	many
TGTGCCTGGAATGAGGGGTTCATGAACACTGAAGCTTTCTTT	CAWNEGFMNTEAFF	.	TRBV30	TRBJ1-1	many
TGTGCCAGCAGTGAATTGGGTGGCCCGGGATCTGGGGCCAACGTCCTGACTTTC	CASSELGGPGSGANVLTF	.	TRBV6-2/TRBV6-3	TRBJ2-6	.
TGTGCTAGTGGTGAGGGACAGGCGAACACCGGGGAGCTGTTTTTT	CASGEGQANTGELFF	TRBD1	TRBV12-5	TRBJ2-2	many
TGTGCCACTTCACAGTCAACCTACAATGAGCAGTTCTTC	CATSQSTYNEQFF	.	TRBV19	TRBJ2-1	many
TGTGCCAGCAGTGAAAGGCAGGATACGCAGTATTTT	CASSERQDTQYF	.	TRBV6-6	TRBJ2-3	.
TGTGCCAGCAGCTCCTGGACCGGATCCTACAATGAGCAGTTCTTC	CASSSWTGSYNEQFF	.	TRBV7-2	TRBJ2-1	many
TGTGCCAGCTCACCAGACAGGGGATGGACAGATACGCAGTATTTT	CASSPDRGWTDTQYF	TRBD1	TRBV18	TRBJ2-3	many
TGTGCCAGCAGCCCTCGAAGTCGTCACCAGGAGACCCAGTACTTC	CASSPRSRHQETQYF	.	TRBV9	TRBJ2-5	many
TGCGCCAGCAGACTCGGACTAGCGGGGCTAACCGGGGAGCTGTTTTTT	CASRLGLAGLTGELFF	TRBD2	TRBV5-1	TRBJ2-2	.
TGTGCCAGCAGCGTAGCTGGTACAGGTCACGCCTACGAGCAGTACTTC	CASSVAGTGHAYEQYF	.	TRBV9	TRBJ2-7	many
TGTGCCAGCAGCTTAATGTCGGGGGGCCAAGAGACCCAGTACTTC	CASSLMSGGQETQYF	TRBD2	TRBV7-2	TRBJ2-5	many
TGCGCCAGCAGCCCCCGGGACAGGGTGAACACTGAAGCTTTCTTT	CASSPRDRVNTEAFF	TRBD1	TRBV4-1	TRBJ1-1	many
TGTGCCAGCAGACCGACAGGGAACACCGGGGAGCTGTTTTTT	CASRPTGNTGELFF	.	TRBV6-2/TRBV6-3	TRBJ2-2	many
TGCGCCAGCAGCTTGGGCTCCTACAATGAGCAGTACTTC	CASSLGSYNEQYF	.	TRBV5-1	TRBJ2-7	.
TGTGCCAGCAGCTTCCGTGCGTCCGGGGAGCTGTTTTTT	CASSFRASGELFF	.	TRBV9	TRBJ2-2	many
TGTGCCAGCAACCCCCAGACAGGGGGCCGAGGGAATTCTAAAGCTTTCTTT	CASNPQTGGRGNSKAFF	TRBD1	TRBV6-2/TRBV6-3	TRBJ1-1	many
TGTGCCAGCAGCCAAAGGGGGACTAGCGGGAGTATCGGCCCAGATACGCAGTATTTT	CASSQRGTSGSIGPDTQYF	TRBD2	TRBV3-1	TRBJ2-3	many
TGTGCCAGCAGCCCCAGTGGGCTAGCGGGAGTGGGCGAGACCCAGTACTTC	CASSPSGLAGVGETQYF	TRBD2	TRBV11-2	TRBJ2-5	many
TGTGCCATCACACAGCGGAGTGACAATGAGCAGTTCTTC	CAITQRSDNEQFF	.	TRBV10-3	TRBJ2-1	few
TGTGCCAGCAGCTTAGGCTTGGCCCACCAAGAGACCCAGTACTTC	CASSLGLAHQETQYF	.	TRBV7-3	TRBJ2-5	many
TGTGCCAGCAGCCAAGCGTTTTTGGATTGGCGGATCACAGATACGCAGTATTTT	CASSQAFLDWRITDTQYF	.	TRBV14	TRBJ2-3	many
TGTGCCAGCAGTTTTGAGCGGGGGATCCCATCCTACGAGCAGTACTTC	CASSFERGIPSYEQYF	TRBD2	TRBV12-3/TRBV12-4	TRBJ2-7	many
TGTGCCAGCAGCCCGGTGAGCGGGACCTACGAGCAGTACTTC	CASSPVSGTYEQYF	TRBD2	TRBV7-9	TRBJ2-7	many
TGTGCCAGCAGCGCGGGGTCTGGCTACACCTTC	CASSAGSGYTF	.	TRBV6-6	TRBJ1-2	.
TGCAGTGCCCGGACAGGGACTATGGAAAAACTGTTTTTT	CSARTGTMEKLFF	TRBD1	TRBV20-1	TRBJ1-4	many
TGTGCCAGCAGTTACTCGTTTTCGGGCAGCCGAGCGAATGCCTACGAGCAGTACTTC	CASSYSFSGSRANAYEQYF	.	TRBV6-2/TRBV6-3	TRBJ2-7	many
TGCAGCGCTGAGGACGGTGGGCTGGGGGAGTCTAGCCTGAGCACAGATACGCAGTATTTT	CSAEDGGLGESSLSTDTQYF	.	TRBV29-1	TRBJ2-3	many
TGTGCCAGCAGTCCCGAACCGGACAGTTTCTATGGCTACACCTTC	CASSPEPDSFYGYTF	.	TRBV27	TRBJ1-2	many
TGCGCCAGCAGCTTGGCCACTAGCGGGAGGGCCACAGATACGCAGTATTTT	CASSLATSGRATDTQYF	TRBD2	TRBV5-1	TRBJ2-3	many
TGTGCCAGCAGCTTAGAACAGGGAGATGAAAAACTGTTTTTT	CASSLEQGDEKLFF	.	TRBV7-2	TRBJ1-4	many
TGCGCCAGCAGCTTGGGGCCAGAGACCTACGAGCAGTACTTC	CASSLGPETYEQYF	.	TRBV5-1	TRBJ2-7	many
.	CLCASAGSNTISKNIQYF	.	TRBV19	TRBJ2-4	once
TGTGCCAGCAGTGCCCCCCGGACAGGGGACTACGAGCAGTACTTC	CASSAPRTGDYEQYF	TRBD1	TRBV6-1	TRBJ2-7	many
TGTGCCAGTAGTGTCACTGGGCCCTCTGGGGCCAACGTCCTGACTTTC	CASSVTGPSGANVLTF	.	TRBV19	TRBJ2-6	many
TGTGCCAGCAGTCCCCGGGACACCTATGGCTACACCTTC	CASSPRDTYGYTF	.	TRBV25-1	TRBJ1-2	many
TGTGCAAGTCGCTTAGTGTACAGGAAGGCCATGAACACTGAAGCTTTCTTT	CASRLVYRKAMNTEAFF	.	TRBV12-2	TRBJ1-1	many
TGTGCCAGCAGCTTAAATCCGTTCATCTCGTCCTACAATGAGCAGTTCTTC	CASSLNPFISSYNEQFF	.	TRBV11-3	TRBJ2-1	many
.	CASSCGTPGSCFF	.	TRBV2	TRBJ2-2	.
TGCAGTGCTGGGGGGACTAGGGAGGAGACCCAGCATTTT	CSAGGTREETQHF	.	TRBV20-1	TRBJ1-5	.
TGCAGCGTTGAAGGACAGGGGGCATTGGGGGCCAACGTCCTGACTTTC	CSVEGQGALGANVLTF	TRBD1	TRBV29-1	TRBJ2-6	many
TGTGCCAGCAGCCGACGACAGGGGGGCGAGCAGTACTTC	CASSRRQGGEQYF	TRBD1	TRBV4-2	TRBJ2-7	few
TGTGCCAGCAGTTTGGGTGGCGGGAGGGGCACAGATACGCAGTATTTT	CASSLGGGRGTDTQYF	TRBD2	TRBV28	TRBJ2-3	.
TGCGCCAGCAGCTTGGAACAGTCCACAGATACGCAGTATTTT	CASSLEQSTDTQYF	.	TRBV5-1	TRBJ2-3	many
TGTGCCAGCAGTGAATATGGGACTAGCGGGAGCGGCTACGAGCAGTACTTC	CASSEYGTSGSGYEQYF	TRBD2	TRBV6-1	TRBJ2-7	many
TGCAGCGGCTCTGACACCTTGAACACTGAAGCTTTCTTT	CSGSDTLNTEAFF	.	TRBV29-1	TRBJ1-1	many